The following is a T cell receptor (beta chain) sequence with its context. The antigen remains undetermined. The data belong to a study of PD-1 blockade in mismatch repair-deficient tumors. Study-level results: Rapid post-treatment expansion, then contraction, generally preceding radiologic response, marked tumor-resident clones.

Every patient had mismatch repair deficiency by PCR or immunohistochemistry. Trimming took off 1 base at V and 6 bases at J, with 12 bases between the two ends. The CDR3 contains 14 residues. Germline V gene data show CDR1 as LNHDA and CDR2 as SQIVND (reference sequence). Sequencing was performed with immunoSEQ multiplex PCR; in TCRdb, only in-frame clones are kept and a portion is missing. The sample records 45,000 to 55,000 clones, 81% being singletons. The chain employs TRBV19 and TRBJ2-5; tentative D call: TRBD1 (6 bases). The TCR originated in an adult with mismatch repair-deficient cancer. The sequenced sample was peripheral blood, obtained about 20 weeks after starting pembrolizumab. The CDR3 sequence is CASSIATGNKTQYF. CDR3 nucleotide sequence: TGTGCCAGTAGTATAGCTACAGGGAACAAGACCCAGTACTTC.